These 20 T cell receptor beta chains were all obtained from the same sample, sequenced in a study of T cell responses to AZD1222 COVID-19 vaccine. Clones were read by immunoSEQ multiplex PCR, and TCRdb kept only the in-frame ones, dropping some. This sample has 150,000 to 200,000 clones; over 85% occur once, and the top ten carry around 0.93%. The sequencing used peripheral blood, collected 28 days after the second dose of the MenACWY control vaccine. Receptors were obtained from an adult who received the MenACWY meningococcal vaccine as a control.

J is TRBJ1-3 and V is TRBV6-5, with D unclear. The CDR3 length is 16 residues. Germline loops: CDR1 MNHEY, CDR2 SVGAGI. Between the trimmed V and J ends, which lost 2 bases and 4 bases, there was a span of 15 bases. The CDR3 is CASSYMADGRGNTIYF. The CDR3 DNA reads TGTGCCAGCAGTTACATGGCCGACGGGAGGGGAAACACCATATATTTT.

The chain links TRBV3-1 (or the pseudogene TRBV3-2) to TRBJ1-1; 9 positions agree with TRBD1. There are 14 residues in the CDR3. Germline V gene data show CDR1 as LGHDT and CDR2 as YNNKEL (reference sequence). Trimming cost V 2 bases and J 4 bases; bases outside gene matches: 2. The CDR3 DNA sequence: TGTGCCAGCAGCCAACTGACAGGGGGCACTGAAGCTTTCTTT. It codes for CASSQLTGGTEAFF.

J is TRBJ1-3 and V is TRBV12-3 or TRBV12-4; 7 bases align to TRBD1. V dropped 2 bases and J dropped 15; count of bases not matched to a gene: 4. The CDR3 is made up of 11 amino acids. CDR3 DNA: TGTGCCAGCAGTTTATGGGACAGTCCATATTTT. Its protein product is CASSLWDSPYF.

This clone has only a few counts. The chain uses TRBV28 and TRBJ1-2; TRBD1 agrees at 7 bases. Germline trimming cut 5 bases from V and 4 bases from J; bases unmatched to any gene: 4. CDR1 is MDHEN, CDR2 SYDVKM, per germline. The CDR3 runs to 13 residues. DNA for the CDR3: TGTGCCAGCAGTGTACAGGGGCCCTATGGCTACACCTTC. Translation gives CASSVQGPYGYTF.

The chain links TRBV6-2 or TRBV6-3 to TRBJ1-1; TRBD1 might be the D (6 bases). The CDR3 sequence is 13 residues long. The germline V and J ends were trimmed by 0 bases and 6 bases, with 8 bases remaining between them. Germline V lookup: CDR1 MNHEY, CDR2 SVGEGT. The CDR3 DNA reads TGTGCCAGCAGTTACTCGGGGGCCGCTGAAGCTTTCTTT. Translated: CASSYSGAAEAFF.

The V call is TRBV7-8, the J call TRBJ1-1; possible D gene TRBD1, 5 bases. CDR3 length: 14 amino acids. Trimming shortened V by 3 bases and J by 0 bases, and 8 bases separated the two germline ends. Germline assignment: CDR1 SGHVS and CDR2 FQNEAQ. The CDR3 sequence: CASSLDNLNTEAFF. In DNA form, the CDR3 reads TGTGCCAGCAGCTTGGACAACTTGAACACTGAAGCTTTCTTT.

V usage is TRBV11-1 and J usage is TRBJ2-1; D gene uncertain. CDR1 and CDR2 from the germline V gene are SGHAT and FQDESV (reference sequence). The V gene lost 5 bases and the J gene lost 5 bases, with 16 bases spanning the gap. The CDR3 spans 15 residues. CDR3 DNA sequence: TGTGCCAGCAGCCCTACTTTAAAGGAGAACAATGAGCAGTTCTTC. It specifies CASSPTLKENNEQFF.

The chain combines TRBV5-1 with TRBJ2-7; 9 positions match TRBD1. The V segment lost 4 bases and the J segment 0 bases; nucleotides outside the gene matches: 8. This CDR3 contains 16 residues. Germline CDR1 SGHRS, CDR2 YFSETQ. This CDR3 reads CASSLLDRGISYEQYF. The DNA of the CDR3 is TGCGCCAGCAGCCTATTGGACAGGGGTATCTCCTACGAGCAGTACTTC.

The chain is built from TRBV13 and TRBJ1-1; D call uncertain. Per germline, CDR1 PRHDT and CDR2 FYEKMQ (reference sequence). With 3 bases removed from V and 3 bases from J, the gap between germline ends came to 11 bases. The CDR3 covers 14 residues. CDR3 sequence reads: CASSFAVVDTEAFF. The DNA of the CDR3 is TGTGCCAGCAGCTTCGCCGTAGTAGACACTGAAGCTTTCTTT.

V usage is TRBV19 and J usage is TRBJ1-5; D unclear. Looked up from germline, CDR1 is LNHDA and CDR2 is SQIVND (reference sequence). The CDR3 contains 14 residues. Trimming took 1 base from V and 4 from J, leaving 8 bases between them. The CDR3 reads CASSIGFGNQPQHF. For the CDR3, the DNA is TGTGCCAGTAGTATAGGCTTCGGTAATCAGCCCCAGCATTTT. The whole variable domain, remainder taken from reference TRBV19 and TRBJ1-5, is DGGITQSPKYLFRKEGQNVTLSCEQNLNHDAMYWYRQDPGQGLRLIYYSQIVNDFQKGDIAEGYSVSREKKESFPLTVTSAQKNPTAFYLCASSIGFGNQPQHFGDGTRLSIL.

The chain has TRBV7-2 and TRBJ1-1, with D possibly being TRBD1 (6 bases). The CDR3 is made up of 17 amino acids. V gave up 5 bases and J gave up 0 bases, with 19 bases separating them. The germline CDR1 and CDR2 sequences are SGHTA and FQGNSA. The DNA of the CDR3 is TGTGCCAGCAGCGGAACAGGGTCTCTCACATTGAACACTGAAGCTTTCTTT. Its translation: CASSGTGSLTLNTEAFF.

The chain employs TRBV5-1 and TRBJ1-2; weak D call: TRBD1 (6 bases). The V gene lost 4 bases and the J gene lost 7 bases, with 20 bases spanning the gap. Germline V gene lookup returns CDR1 SGHRS and CDR2 YFSETQ. CDR3 length equals 15 residues. CDR3 bases: TGCGCCAGCAGCCCCCTTCCGGAGCAGGGGATTGGCTACACCTTC. Translating it yields CASSPLPEQGIGYTF.

This sequence joins TRBV4-1 and TRBJ1-6; D call uncertain. The CDR3 is 17 amino acids. From germline, CDR1 is MGHRA and CDR2 YSYEKL. V lost 0 bases and J lost 0, with 9 bases in between. CDR3 nucleotides: TGCGCCAGCAGCCAAGAACAGCCGAGCTCCTATAATTCACCCCTCCACTTT. As protein: CASSQEQPSSYNSPLHF.

In its sample, this clone was seen once. The chain couples TRBV19 to TRBJ2-1, with 10 bases lining up with TRBD2. CDR1 is LNHDA and CDR2 is SQIVND in the germline V gene (reference sequence). The CDR3 consists of 14 residues. J lost 8 bases, V lost 4 bases, and 5 bases had no gene match. CDR3 in amino acids: CASSRTSGAHEQFF. Written as DNA, the CDR3 is TGTGCCAGTAGTAGAACTAGCGGGGCCCATGAGCAGTTCTTC.

The chain's CDR3 is CASSLVGGNTEAFF. CDR3 nucleotide sequence: TGTGCCAGCAGTTTAGTCGGTGGGAACACTGAAGCTTTCTTT. J is TRBJ1-1 and V is TRBV28; the D is unclear. Per germline, CDR1 MDHEN and CDR2 SYDVKM. V was cut by 2 bases and J by 1 base, with 8 bases left in between. This CDR3 is 14 amino acids long.

The chain combines TRBV12-3 or TRBV12-4 with TRBJ1-5, with a possible D match to TRBD1 (5 bases). Trimming removed 6 bases at V and 7 bases at J, with 13 bases between. This CDR3 comprises 13 residues. CDR3: CASSPGGKQPQHF. In DNA form, the CDR3 reads TGTGCCAGCAGCCCGGGGGGGAAGCAGCCCCAGCATTTT.

The V gene is TRBV19, the J gene TRBJ2-7; either TRBD1 or TRBD2 may fit D (5 bases each). With 3 bases removed from V and 2 bases from J, the gap between germline ends came to 11 bases. The CDR3 loop spans 14 amino acids. Germline lookup yields CDR1 LNHDA and CDR2 SQIVND (reference sequence). CDR3 region: CASSMRGQAYEQYF. The CDR3 bases are TGTGCCAGTAGTATGAGGGGTCAGGCCTACGAGCAGTACTTC.

The table lists this clone with a few counts. The gene calls are TRBV6-4 and TRBJ2-2, with D hard to call. Germline V gene data show CDR1 as MRHNA and CDR2 as SNTAGT. The CDR3 totals 12 residues. V gave up 2 bases and J gave up 7 bases, with 5 bases separating them. The CDR3 DNA is TGTGCCAGCAGTGACAGACACGGGGAGCTGTTTTTT. The encoded protein is CASSDRHGELFF.

The gene calls are TRBV6-5 and TRBJ1-1; D is ambiguous. The CDR3 sequence is 11 residues long. Germline V gene lookup returns CDR1 MNHEY and CDR2 SVGAGI. V dropped 2 bases and J dropped 5 bases, with 3 bases sitting between them. The CDR3 reads CASSYATEAFF. CDR3 coding DNA: TGTGCCAGCAGTTACGCAACTGAAGCTTTCTTT.

The chain recombines TRBV11-2 with TRBJ1-1; D not certain. The CDR3 runs 14 residues. The V end was cut by 1 base, the J end by 0 bases, with 6 bases between. The germline gives CDR1 SGHAT, CDR2 FQNNGV. CDR3: CASSLVLMNTEAFF. CDR3 nucleotide sequence: TGTGCCAGCAGCTTAGTACTCATGAACACTGAAGCTTTCTTT.